This T cell receptor (beta chain) was documented in a study of shared clonotypes between healthy human individuals. Unsorted PBMC DNA underwent sequencing on ten immunoSEQ deep assay plates. Profiling relied on immunoSEQ multiplex PCR, and the TCRdb table lists in-frame clones only, not all of them. The table includes approximately 500,000 clones, 79% detected once. V was pared by 2 bases and J by 9 bases, with 12 bases of the junction left unmatched. The germline CDR1 and CDR2 sequences are MRHNA and SNTAGT. The CDR3 is 16 residues long. A remark on this clone: As yet, its antigen is unknown.

Study-wide findings and caveats: The sole specimen, blood, was sampled, and tissue repertoires likely differ.

This receptor was taken from a woman between 35 and 50 years old in good health. Some clones in this sample may be carry-over from other donors' samples. Sequencing used PBMCs. The rearrangement joins TRBV6-4 to TRBJ2-1; the match to TRBD1 covers 8 bases. The CDR3 region is CASSDQGARVLGEQFF. The CDR3 DNA is TGTGCCAGCAGTGACCAGGGGGCGCGGGTTCTGGGTGAGCAGTTCTTC.